The 5 T cell receptor beta chains reported below all come from one sample, sequenced in a study of blood T cell repertoires in COVID-19. Profiled with immunoSEQ multiplex PCR; TCRdb holds only in-frame clones, not every one. The data contain some 240,000 clones, roughly 88% of them singletons. The specimen sequenced was peripheral blood. The receptors come from a woman aged 40 to 50 who had recovered from COVID-19.

The chain employs TRBV6-5 and TRBJ1-2, with 7 bases matching TRBD1. The trim removed 6 bases at V and 8 bases at J, leaving 15 bases unmatched. In germline, CDR1 is MNHEY, CDR2 SVGAGI. The CDR3 loop spans 15 amino acids. The CDR3 reads CASSDEPTGIGGYTF. The CDR3 nucleotides read TGTGCCAGCAGCGACGAACCGACAGGGATTGGCGGCTACACCTTC.

The genes are TRBV30 and TRBJ1-6; D unclear. Looked up from germline, CDR1 is GTSNPN and CDR2 is SVGIG (reference sequence). The CDR3 consists of 16 residues. Trimming pared 0 bases from V and 7 bases from J, leaving 16 bases between. CDR3 in amino acids: CAWSVGLPWTNSPLHF. The CDR3 DNA reads as TGTGCCTGGAGTGTAGGACTGCCGTGGACCAATTCACCCCTCCACTTT.

The CDR3 protein is CASSLDSPGTELGETQYF. As DNA, the CDR3 is TGCGCCAGCAGCTTGGATAGTCCGGGGACAGAACTCGGAGAGACCCAGTACTTC. J is TRBJ2-5 and V is TRBV5-1; 7 bases align to TRBD1. The CDR3 sequence is 18 residues long. CDR1 and CDR2 (germline): SGHRS, YFSETQ. V was pared by 0 bases and J by 4 bases, with 15 bases of the junction left unmatched.

The chain uses TRBV6-5 and TRBJ1-5; no definite D call. This CDR3 is built from 14 residues. Trimming took off 6 bases at V and 5 bases at J, with 14 bases between the two ends. Germline loops: CDR1 MNHEY, CDR2 SVGAGI. Here the CDR3 reads CASSRRSLDQPQHF. CDR3 coding DNA: TGTGCCAGCAGCCGTCGGTCCCTCGATCAGCCCCAGCATTTT.

This clone was recorded once. V is TRBV11-3 and J is TRBJ2-7; 8 bases are a match to TRBD1. Germline loops: CDR1 SGHNT, CDR2 YENEEA. With V trimmed by 2 bases and J by 4 bases, 7 bases remained unmatched. This CDR3 is built from 15 residues. The DNA for the CDR3 is TGTGCCAGCAGCTTACTCTCAGGGGGCTTTTACGAGCAGTACTTC. This sequence encodes CASSLLSGGFYEQYF.